A single sample gave rise to the 27 T cell receptor beta chains below, sequenced in a study of identical twins. MiXCR, run by TCRdb on the 5' RACE reads, gives a single entry per CDR3 protein. The sample lists 1.5 million to 2 million distinct CDR3 sequences, less than 40% occurring once. The sample was cord blood. These receptors were obtained from a newborn girl in good health.

The chain uses TRBV4-1 and TRBJ1-4; 8 bases are shared with TRBD1. The V segment lost 4 bases and the J segment 8 bases; nucleotides outside the gene matches: 12. CDR1 and CDR2 (germline): MGHRA, YSYEKL. The CDR3 totals 16 residues. CDR3 DNA: TGCGCCAGCAGCCGATTGCCCACAGGGGGTGGGGAAAAACTGTTTTTT. It specifies CASSRLPTGGGEKLFF.

DNA of the CDR3: TGCAGTGTTCGGCCTCCCTATGGCTACACCTTC. It specifies CSVRPPYGYTF. This chain joins TRBV20-1 and TRBJ1-2; no definite D call. The CDR3 extends over 11 amino acids. Looked up from germline, CDR1 is DFQATT and CDR2 is SNEGSKA (reference sequence). Trimming took off 7 bases at V and 4 bases at J, with 10 bases between the two ends.

This clonotype turned up a few times. The chain carries TRBV5-1 and TRBJ2-5; possible D gene TRBD1, 5 bases. The DNA matches TRBJ2-7 better at its end, which makes the J call doubtful. Looked up from germline, CDR1 is SGHRS and CDR2 is YFSETQ. The CDR3 has 16 residues. In DNA form, the CDR3 reads TGCGCCAGCAGTCCAAGAACTGACAGAATTAACGACGAGCAGTACTTC. Its translation: CASSPRTDRINDEQYF.

In regard to this clonotype: A single base separates this from a much larger clone, so it may be a read error. The J gene is TRBJ2-1, the V gene TRBV6-1; 11 positions agree with TRBD2. Germline assignment: CDR1 MNHNS and CDR2 SASEGT. The CDR3 is 15 amino acids. Germline trimming cut 7 bases from V and 2 bases from J; bases unmatched to any gene: 4. The CDR3 DNA reads as TGTGCCAGCACCTTTAGCGGGAGGGCCTACAATGAGCAGTTCTTC. It yields the protein CASTFSGRAYNEQFF.

The genes are TRBV25-1 and TRBJ2-1, with D perhaps TRBD1 (5 bases). The J call may not be correct, given that the DNA end is closer to TRBJ2-7. Looked up from germline, CDR1 is MGHDK and CDR2 is SYGVNS. The CDR3 has 12 amino acids. CDR3 nucleotides: TGTGCCAGCACCCGGCAGGGAAATGAGCAGTACTTC. This gives the protein CASTRQGNEQYF.

The chain combines TRBV7-9 with TRBJ1-4; 9 bases fit TRBD1. The CDR3 sequence is 15 residues long. The V gene's germline CDR1 is SEHNR and CDR2 FQNEAQ (reference sequence). The V gene end was trimmed by 6 bases and the J gene end by 6 bases; junction bases not matched to a gene: 8. CDR3 nucleotide sequence: TGTGCCAGCAGTTTGGGACAGGGTAGGGATGAAAAACTGTTTTTT. This translates into CASSLGQGRDEKLFF.

This clonotype was seen only a few times. The V and J genes are TRBV27 and TRBJ2-1, with a tentative D call TRBD2 (6 bases). The CDR3 spans 17 residues. Trimming shortened V by 5 bases and J by 1 base, and 18 bases separated the two germline ends. Germline V gene lookup returns CDR1 MNHEY and CDR2 SMNVEV (reference sequence). As DNA, the CDR3 is TGTGCCAGCAGTCCCGGTAACCTAGCGTTTTCCTACAATGAGCAGTTCTTC. Its translation is CASSPGNLAFSYNEQFF.

The chain links TRBV20-1 to TRBJ2-1, with 7 bases aligning to TRBD2. V trimming: 5 bases; J trimming: 0 bases; junction bases outside the gene matches: 7. Germline V lookup: CDR1 DFQATT, CDR2 SNEGSKA (reference sequence). The CDR3 runs 15 residues. CDR3 sequence: CSAGTGTNSYNEQFF. The CDR3, as DNA: TGCAGTGCTGGAACCGGGACTAACTCCTACAATGAGCAGTTCTTC.

This clonotype was observed many times. V usage is TRBV10-3 and J usage is TRBJ2-3, with a possible D match to TRBD1 (6 bases). Germline V gene sequence: CDR1 ENHRY, CDR2 SYGVKD. The CDR3 contains 19 residues. V was clipped by 0 bases and J by 2 bases, with 21 bases between them. CDR3 sequence: CAISESILRDTFFTDTQYF. The CDR3 DNA sequence: TGTGCCATCAGTGAGTCCATTCTCCGGGACACCTTTTTCACAGATACGCAGTATTTT.

On this clonotype itself: One junction end does not reproduce the germline sequence, and a read error may be involved. The chain links TRBV20-1 to TRBJ1-6; TRBD1 is a possible D gene (5 bases). This CDR3 contains 17 residues. In germline, CDR1 is DFQATT, CDR2 SNEGSKA (reference sequence). This CDR3 reads CSARTQGLSSYNSPPHF. CDR3 DNA: TGCAGTGCTAGAACGCAGGGCCTGAGCTCCTATAATTCACCCCCCCACTTT.

This clonotype was recorded once. The V gene is TRBV24-1, the J gene TRBJ1-1; 9 positions match TRBD1. Germline CDR1 is KGHDR and CDR2 is SFDVKD. The ends lost 7 bases at V and 5 bases at J; junction bases unmatched: 4. The CDR3 contains 13 residues. Written as DNA, the CDR3 is TGTGCCACCAGCAACAGGGGGCGGACTGAAGCTTTCTTT. Translating gives CATSNRGRTEAFF.

The chain carries TRBV5-1 and TRBJ1-2; D is undetermined. V shed 0 bases and J shed 5 bases, with 17 bases lying between them. The CDR3 loop spans 16 amino acids. The germline CDR1 and CDR2 sequences are SGHRS and YFSETQ. CDR3 coding DNA: TGCGCCAGCAGCTTGGACCCGGATTTAGTCCTGTATGGCTACACCTTC. This encodes CASSLDPDLVLYGYTF. Using reference TRBV5-1 and TRBJ1-2 for the parts outside the CDR3, the full variable domain is KAGVTQTPRYLIKTRGQQVTLSCSPISGHRSVSWYQQTPGQGLQFLFEYFSETQRNKGNFPGRFSGRQFSNSRSEMNVSTLELGDSALYLCASSLDPDLVLYGYTFGSGTRLTVV.

The genes are TRBV6-5 and TRBJ2-1; D may match TRBD1 or TRBD2 (5 bases each). The CDR3 contains 14 residues. CDR1 and CDR2 from the germline V gene are MNHEY and SVGAGI. Trimming left V 8 bases short and J 1 base short, with 12 bases between. The CDR3 sequence is CASDRDHSYNEQFF. CDR3 nucleotides: TGTGCCAGCGACCGGGACCATTCCTACAATGAGCAGTTCTTC.

CDR3 nucleotides: TGTGCCAGCAGTTTGGGGGGTGGTTTCTCCTACAATGAGCAGTTCTTC. As protein: CASSLGGGFSYNEQFF. The chain combines TRBV28 with TRBJ2-1; a weak D match, TRBD2 (6 bases). The CDR3 runs 16 residues. The V and J ends lost 3 bases and 0 bases respectively, with 12 bases between them. From germline, CDR1 is MDHEN and CDR2 SYDVKM.

The chain links TRBV18 to TRBJ2-7; 9 bases align to TRBD1. The CDR3 runs to 14 residues. V shed 5 bases and J 4 bases; nucleotides not matched to a gene: 6. Germline V gives CDR1 KGHSH, CDR2 LQKENI. CDR3 residues: CASSAGQGNYEQYF. The CDR3, as DNA: TGTGCCAGCTCAGCGGGACAGGGTAATTACGAGCAGTACTTC.

V and J are TRBV5-1 and TRBJ1-1, with D unresolved. The germline CDR1 and CDR2 sequences are SGHRS and YFSETQ. Trimming took off 6 bases at V and 1 base at J, with 19 bases between the two ends. The CDR3 is 16 amino acids. The CDR3 spells CASTPLQPTQNTEAFF. CDR3 bases: TGCGCCAGCACCCCCTTACAGCCGACCCAGAACACTGAAGCTTTCTTT.

The rearrangement joins TRBV5-1 to TRBJ1-2; the D is unclear. Germline assignment: CDR1 SGHRS and CDR2 YFSETQ. The CDR3 totals 14 residues. V lost 3 bases and J lost 8, with 17 bases in between. The CDR3 spells CASSSETPAGGYTF. The CDR3 nucleotides read TGCGCCAGCAGCTCGGAGACACCGGCGGGGGGCTACACCTTC.

This clonotype has just a few counts. V is TRBV7-2 and J is TRBJ2-5; no clear D. Germline lookup yields CDR1 SGHTA and CDR2 FQGNSA. This CDR3 comprises 16 residues. V was pared by 1 base and J by 4 bases, with 16 bases between. CDR3 amino acids: CASSLGLKAGRETQYF. The CDR3 bases are TGTGCCAGCAGCTTAGGCCTCAAGGCAGGACGAGAGACCCAGTACTTC.

This clonotype was picked up a small number of times. This sequence joins TRBV7-2 and TRBJ1-6; a weak D match, TRBD1 (5 bases). V lost 5 bases and J 7 bases, leaving 15 bases between the germline ends. The CDR3 has 15 amino acids. Germline loops: CDR1 SGHTA, CDR2 FQGNSA. CDR3 loop: CASSPYHRQNSPLHF. In nucleotides, the CDR3 is TGTGCCAGCAGCCCATACCATCGACAGAATTCACCCCTCCACTTT. The variable domain in full, completed from reference TRBV7-2 and TRBJ1-6, reads GAGVSQSPSNKVTEKGKDVELRCDPISGHTALYWYRQSLGQGLEFLIYFQGNSAPDKSGLPSDRFSAERTGGSVSTLTIQRTQQEDSAVYLCASSPYHRQNSPLHFGNGTRLTVT.

This clonotype appeared a few times. The rearrangement links TRBV20-1 to TRBJ2-3; D not certain. Germline loops: CDR1 DFQATT, CDR2 SNEGSKA (reference sequence). V lost 2 bases and J lost 2, with 8 bases in between. This CDR3 is built from 13 residues. Here the CDR3 reads CSARPGPTDTQYF. In nucleotides, the CDR3 is TGCAGTGCTAGACCGGGCCCCACAGATACGCAGTATTTT.

CDR3: CASSLGGSGAFF. The CDR3, as DNA: TGTGCCAGCAGCTTAGGGGGGAGTGGAGCTTTCTTT. V gene TRBV13 combines with J gene TRBJ1-1; D uncertain. The ends were cut back, 0 bases at V and 10 bases at J, with 9 bases in the middle. Germline V gene data show CDR1 as PRHDT and CDR2 as FYEKMQ (reference sequence). The CDR3 contains 12 residues.

V usage is TRBV28 and J usage is TRBJ1-4; 7 nucleotides line up with TRBD1. The CDR3 runs 15 residues. Per the germline V gene, CDR1 is MDHEN and CDR2 is SYDVKM. After removal of 2 bases from V and 5 bases from J, the junction contained 5 bases not matched to a gene. The CDR3 sequence is CASSLPEDRNEKLFF. CDR3 sequence (DNA): TGTGCCAGCAGTTTACCTGAGGACAGGAATGAAAAACTGTTTTTT.

This clonotype appeared a few times. The chain recombines TRBV14 with TRBJ1-4, with 10 bases that match TRBD1. The CDR3 sequence is 16 residues long. V lost 6 bases, J lost 8 bases, and 12 bases stayed unmatched. CDR1 and CDR2 (germline): SGHDN, FVKESK. The CDR3 DNA follows: TGTGCCAGCAGTCGACAGGGGGCGAGGGTAGGGGAAAAACTGTTTTTT. This codes for CASSRQGARVGEKLFF.

Remarks on this clonotype: One end of the junction varies from germline; a read error may be responsible. J is TRBJ1-2 and V is TRBV2; no firm D call. CDR1 and CDR2 from the germline V gene are SNHLY and FYNNEI. The CDR3 contains 12 residues. CDR3 region: CASSAKRYGCTF. CDR3 nucleotides: TGTGCCAGCAGTGCGAAGAGGTATGGCTGCACCTTC.

This clonotype was found a few times. This chain uses TRBV29-1 with TRBJ2-3; a possible D gene is TRBD2 (5 bases). The CDR3 runs 14 residues. V lost 6 bases and J lost 10, with 23 bases in between. Germline V gene data show CDR1 as SQVTM and CDR2 as ANQGSEA. The CDR3 sequence is CSVSKDLGGGAQYF. CDR3 bases: TGCAGCGTCTCCAAGGACCTCGGCGGAGGAGCGCAGTATTTT.

The CDR3 reads CASRDRLAGKNEQFF. DNA of the CDR3: TGTGCCAGCAGGGATAGACTAGCGGGAAAGAATGAGCAGTTCTTC. The chain combines TRBV12-3 or TRBV12-4 with TRBJ2-1; the match to TRBD2 covers 11 bases. V was clipped by 6 bases and J by 7 bases; unmatched bases: 8. This CDR3 spans 15 amino acids.

This clonotype has a handful of counts. This rearrangement joins TRBV4-1 to TRBJ2-7; D remains unclear. The V end was cut by 1 base, the J end by 3 bases, with 7 bases between. This CDR3 comprises 13 residues. Germline V gene data show CDR1 as MGHRA and CDR2 as YSYEKL. The CDR3 DNA reads TGCGCCAGCAGCCAAGCACAGCACTACGAGCAGTACTTC. Translating gives CASSQAQHYEQYF.